This entry is about one TCR beta chain. Germline CDR1 reads SGHKS; CDR2 reads YYEKEE (reference sequence). The V and J ends lost 2 bases and 4 bases, in that order; junction bases with no gene match: 5. The CDR3 loop spans 15 amino acids. The data are from a study of blood T cell repertoires in COVID-19. Some clones are missing from TCRdb's copy, which holds only in-frame ones; the method was immunoSEQ multiplex PCR. Among approximately 13,000 clones listed, over 70% were seen once. Sequences were obtained from peripheral blood. The genes are TRBV5-5 and TRBJ2-2, with 7 positions matching TRBD1. This clonotype originated in a human donor in a cohort sampled during active COVID-19. CDR3 residues: CASSFMTGPTGELFF. As DNA, the CDR3 is TGTGCCAGCAGCTTCATGACAGGGCCCACCGGGGAGCTGTTTTTT.